This is a list of T cell receptor beta chains from one sample in a study of early stage breast cancer tumors. Sequencing was performed with immunoSEQ multiplex PCR; in TCRdb, only in-frame clones are kept and a portion is missing. The sample includes about 30,000 clones, roughly 80% seen only once; the top ten take around 10%. The sample taken for sequencing was breast tumor tissue. These receptors were collected from a person aged 25 to 40 with breast cancer. Both conserved end residues are part of each CDR3. A D gene is named only where the DNA matches it firmly. The listing skips clone size in some rows; elsewhere it reads once, few, many or a size class.

d_gene	v_gene	j_gene	abundance	CDR3nt	CDR3aa
NA	TRBV30	TRBJ1-1	NA	TGTGCCTGGGACCCGGGAAGGGGAGAAGCTTTCTTT	CAWDPGRGEAFF
NA	TRBV5-6	TRBJ2-3	NA	TGTGCCAGCAGCTTCGAGAGCACAGATACGCAGTATTTT	CASSFESTDTQYF
TRBD1	TRBV5-1	TRBJ2-3	NA	TGCGCCAGCAGCTTGGCCCGACAGGGAATAGGGGATACGCAGTATTTT	CASSLARQGIGDTQYF
NA	TRBV30	TRBJ2-7	NA	TGTGCCTGGAGTAGGGGGGGGTCCTACGAGCAGTACTTC	CAWSRGGSYEQYF
NA	TRBV9	TRBJ1-6	NA	TGTGCCAGCAGCCCCCGACCCAATTCACCCCTCCACTTT	CASSPRPNSPLHF
NA	TRBV11-3	TRBJ2-3	NA	TGTGCCAGCAGCCAGGGGAGGGGCACAGATACGCAGTATTTT	CASSQGRGTDTQYF
NA	TRBV9	TRBJ2-2	NA	TGTGCCAGCAGCGTAGAGTGGGAAGTCACCGGGGAGCTGTTTTTT	CASSVEWEVTGELFF
NA	TRBV19	TRBJ2-2	NA	TGTGCCAGTAGTAAAGGGGGGCCGAACACCGGGGAGCTGTTTTTT	CASSKGGPNTGELFF
NA	TRBV18	TRBJ1-5	NA	TGTGCCAGCTCACCACAACAGGGAGACGTTCAGCCCCAGCATTTT	CASSPQQGDVQPQHF
TRBD2	TRBV6-5	TRBJ2-7	NA	TGTGCCAGCAGTTATGTAACGGGACTAGTCCCCGGCGAGCAGTACTTC	CASSYVTGLVPGEQYF
TRBD2	TRBV28	TRBJ2-1	NA	TGTGCCAGCAGTTCGCTAGCGGGACAAAATGAGCAGTTCTTC	CASSSLAGQNEQFF
TRBD2	TRBV6-5	TRBJ2-7	NA	TGTGCCAGCATCCGGACTAGCGGCTCCTACGAGCAGTACTTC	CASIRTSGSYEQYF
TRBD1	TRBV7-2	TRBJ2-5	medium-sized	TGTGCCAGCAGCCCTTTCCCACAGGGGGCTTCTTCGGAGACCCAGTACTTC	CASSPFPQGASSETQYF
NA	TRBV2	TRBJ1-1	few	TGTGCCAGCAAGAAGGATGGCCCGAACGCTGAAGCTTTCTTT	CASKKDGPNAEAFF
NA	TRBV29-1	TRBJ1-1	NA	TGCAGCGTTGAAGGCGGGGGGCGGAGGGCCACTGAAGCTTTCTTT	CSVEGGGRRATEAFF
TRBD2	TRBV9	TRBJ2-5	NA	TGTGCCAGCACCCTAGGGGTCCTGCGGGAGGGCCTTGAGACCCAGTACTTC	CASTLGVLREGLETQYF
NA	TRBV5-1	TRBJ1-6	few	TGCGCCAGCAGCCAGGACGGGGGGATCGGTAATTCACCCCTCCACTTT	CASSQDGGIGNSPLHF
NA	TRBV7-3	TRBJ2-7	NA	TGTGCCAGCAGCTTAACGGGAAGCTCCTACGAGCAGTACTTC	CASSLTGSSYEQYF
TRBD1	TRBV9	TRBJ1-6	NA	TGTGCCAGCAGCGTAGCCACAGGGGGGAGCTCCTATAATTCACCCCTCCACTTT	CASSVATGGSSYNSPLHF
NA	TRBV28	TRBJ1-2	NA	TGTGCCAGCAGGGAGGGGGGCTTGATCTATGGCTACACCTTC	CASREGGLIYGYTF
TRBD1	TRBV7-3	TRBJ2-2	NA	TGTGCCAGCAGCTTAAGTAGGGGGCCGAACACCGGGGAGCTGTTTTTT	CASSLSRGPNTGELFF
NA	TRBV30	TRBJ1-2	NA	TGTGCCTGGAGCCCCGCAGGGGAGGGCTACACCTTC	CAWSPAGEGYTF
NA	TRBV21-1	TRBJ1-1	NA	TGTGCCAGCAGCAAAATGGCCGACAGGGGGAAGACTGAAGCTTTCTTT	CASSKMADRGKTEAFF
TRBD2	TRBV10-3	TRBJ2-3	NA	TGTGCCATCAGTGAGTCGAGATCAGGACTAGCGGGGCGCACAGATACGCAGTATTTT	CAISESRSGLAGRTDTQYF
TRBD2	TRBV29-1	TRBJ2-1	NA	TGCAGCGCTAGCGGGAGCTACAATGAGCAGTTCTTC	CSASGSYNEQFF
NA	TRBV5-1	TRBJ1-1	NA	TGCGCCAGCAGCGTACCTCAGGGAACTGAAGCTTTCTTT	CASSVPQGTEAFF
TRBD2	TRBV15	TRBJ2-7	NA	TGTGCCACCAGCAGACGGACTAGCGGGAGGTCCTACGAGCAGTACTTC	CATSRRTSGRSYEQYF
NA	TRBV19	TRBJ1-3	NA	TGTGCCAGTAGGGCAGTGAGCTCTGGAAACACCATATATTTT	CASRAVSSGNTIYF
NA	TRBV6-5	TRBJ2-7	few	TGTGCCAGCACCGGACAGTCCTACGAGCAGTACTTC	CASTGQSYEQYF
TRBD1	TRBV6-5	TRBJ2-5	NA	TGTGCCAGCAGTTACTTACAGGGGGCCCAAGAGACCCAGTACTTC	CASSYLQGAQETQYF
NA	TRBV2	TRBJ2-7	few	TGTGCCAGCAGTCTTCGACCCTTGACGGGAGAGCAGTACTTC	CASSLRPLTGEQYF
TRBD2	TRBV7-2	TRBJ2-1	NA	TGTGCCAGCAGCCCTTGGACTAGCGGGAAGCATGAGCAGTTCTTC	CASSPWTSGKHEQFF
NA	TRBV10-2	TRBJ1-1	NA	TGCGCCAGTTCCCGTAGCGGGGTCGACACTGAAGCTTTCTTT	CASSRSGVDTEAFF
TRBD1	TRBV10-1	TRBJ2-7	NA	TGCGCCAGCAGTGGGACAGGGAGGTCCTACGAGCAGTACTTC	CASSGTGRSYEQYF
NA	TRBV9	TRBJ1-1	few	TGTGCCAGCAGCGTAGCGCAGGGCGACACTGAAGCTTTCTTT	CASSVAQGDTEAFF
NA	TRBV2	TRBJ2-7	NA	TGTGCCAGCAGTGCGAAGACATTTCCCTACGAGCAGTACTTC	CASSAKTFPYEQYF
NA	TRBV5-3	TRBJ2-1	NA	TGTGCCAGAAGCTTTAATGGGCGCCTCCCTAGCGCATACAATGAGCAGTTCTTC	CARSFNGRLPSAYNEQFF
TRBD1	TRBV6-1	TRBJ1-1	NA	TGTGCCAGCGCCGGACAGGCTCACCTGAACACTGAAGCTTTCTTT	CASAGQAHLNTEAFF
TRBD1	TRBV6-5	TRBJ2-3	NA	TGTGCCAGCACCCGAGGATATCAGGGGGCAGATACGCAGTATTTT	CASTRGYQGADTQYF
NA	TRBV29-1	TRBJ1-2	NA	TGCAGCGTTGAATCAGGGGCTAACTATGGCTACACCTTC	CSVESGANYGYTF
TRBD1	TRBV6-1	TRBJ2-7	NA	TGTGCCAGCAGTGTCGGCTGGAACAGGGGGTCGCTTAGTACCTACGAGCAGTACTTC	CASSVGWNRGSLSTYEQYF
NA	TRBV7-9	TRBJ1-3	NA	TGTGCCAGCAGCTATCGGGGCTCAGGAAACACCATATATTTT	CASSYRGSGNTIYF
TRBD2	TRBV7-2	TRBJ2-1	NA	TGTGCCAGCAACCGTTATACTAGCGGGAGGGAGAATGAGCAGTTCTTC	CASNRYTSGRENEQFF
TRBD2	TRBV6-5	TRBJ2-1	NA	TGTGCCAGCAGCCTTAGCGGGGGGTACAATGAGCAGTTCTTC	CASSLSGGYNEQFF
TRBD1	TRBV27	TRBJ1-2	NA	TGTGCCAGCAGTTTATCGATTGGGACCGGGACAGGGCCCTTCTATGGCTACACCTTC	CASSLSIGTGTGPFYGYTF
NA	TRBV7-2	TRBJ1-2	NA	TGTGCCAGCAGCTTAGGGCCCGGCGGGGACACAACTAACTATGGCTACACCTTC	CASSLGPGGDTTNYGYTF
NA	TRBV5-4	TRBJ1-1	NA	TGTGCCAGCAGCCCCCGTGGAGGGTCGAACACTGAAGCTTTCTTT	CASSPRGGSNTEAFF
NA	TRBV9	TRBJ1-1	NA	TGTGCCAGCAGCGTAGAACAGGGTAATGAAGCTTTCTTT	CASSVEQGNEAFF
TRBD1	TRBV27	TRBJ1-4	NA	TGTGCCAGCAGCCCGGGACAGGGTACCACCGCAACTAATGAAAAACTGTTTTTT	CASSPGQGTTATNEKLFF
TRBD1	TRBV6-1	TRBJ2-2	NA	TGTGCCAGCAGTGATTGGACAGGGGGGCGTGGGGAGCTGTTTTTT	CASSDWTGGRGELFF